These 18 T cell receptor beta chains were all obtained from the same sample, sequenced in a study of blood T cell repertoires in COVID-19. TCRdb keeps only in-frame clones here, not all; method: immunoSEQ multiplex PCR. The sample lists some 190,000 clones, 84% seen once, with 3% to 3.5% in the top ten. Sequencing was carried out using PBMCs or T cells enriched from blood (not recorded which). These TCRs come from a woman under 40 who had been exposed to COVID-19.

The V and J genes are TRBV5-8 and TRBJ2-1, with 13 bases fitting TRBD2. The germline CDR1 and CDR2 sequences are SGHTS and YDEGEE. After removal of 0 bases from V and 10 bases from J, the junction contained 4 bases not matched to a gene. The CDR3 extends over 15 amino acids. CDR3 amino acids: CASSLVLAGGHEQFF. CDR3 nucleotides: TGTGCCAGCAGCTTGGTACTAGCGGGGGGGCACGAGCAGTTCTTC.

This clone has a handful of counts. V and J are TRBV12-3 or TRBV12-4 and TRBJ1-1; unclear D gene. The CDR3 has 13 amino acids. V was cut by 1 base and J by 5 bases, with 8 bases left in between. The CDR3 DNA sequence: TGTGCCAGCAGTTTAGTGCCTAGGACTGAAGCTTTCTTT. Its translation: CASSLVPRTEAFF.

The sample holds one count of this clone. The CDR3 coding sequence is TGCGCCAGCAGCTTGGAAGGGGATGCAGAGACCCAGTACTTC. Residues: CASSLEGDAETQYF. V is TRBV5-1 and J is TRBJ2-5; weak D call: TRBD1 (5 bases). CDR1 and CDR2 (germline): SGHRS, YFSETQ. The V and J ends lost 0 bases and 4 bases respectively, with 10 bases between them. This CDR3 contains 14 residues.

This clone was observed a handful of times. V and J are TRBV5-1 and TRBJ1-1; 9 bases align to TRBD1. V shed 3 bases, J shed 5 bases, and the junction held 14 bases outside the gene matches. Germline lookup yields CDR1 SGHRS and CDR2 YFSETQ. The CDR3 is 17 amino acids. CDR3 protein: CASSWRDRGTSGTEAFF. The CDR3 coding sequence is TGCGCCAGCAGCTGGAGAGACAGGGGGACGTCTGGGACTGAAGCTTTCTTT.

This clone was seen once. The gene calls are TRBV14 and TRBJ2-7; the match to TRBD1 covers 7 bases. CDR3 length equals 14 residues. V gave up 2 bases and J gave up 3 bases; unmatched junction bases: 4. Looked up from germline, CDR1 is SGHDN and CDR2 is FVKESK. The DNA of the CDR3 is TGTGCCAGCAGCCAAAGAGGGGGCTTCTACGAGCAGTACTTC. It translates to CASSQRGGFYEQYF.

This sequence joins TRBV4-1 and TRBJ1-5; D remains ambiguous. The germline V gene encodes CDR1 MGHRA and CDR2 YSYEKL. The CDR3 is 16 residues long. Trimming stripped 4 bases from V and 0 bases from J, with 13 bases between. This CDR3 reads CASSLRAGYSNQPQHF. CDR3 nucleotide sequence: TGCGCCAGCAGCCTCCGAGCGGGGTATAGCAATCAGCCCCAGCATTTT.

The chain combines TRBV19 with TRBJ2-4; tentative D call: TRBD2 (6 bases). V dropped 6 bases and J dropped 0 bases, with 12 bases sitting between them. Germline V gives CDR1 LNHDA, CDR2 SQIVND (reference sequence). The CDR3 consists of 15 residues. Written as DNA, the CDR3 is TGTGCCAGTAGGGGACTCGGGGTAGCCAAAAACATTCAGTACTTC. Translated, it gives CASRGLGVAKNIQYF.

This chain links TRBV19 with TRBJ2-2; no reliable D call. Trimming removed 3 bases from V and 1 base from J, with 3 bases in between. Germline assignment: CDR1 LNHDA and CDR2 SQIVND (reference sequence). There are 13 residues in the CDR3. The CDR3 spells CASSIGNTGELFF. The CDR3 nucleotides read TGTGCCAGTAGTATCGGGAACACCGGGGAGCTGTTTTTT.

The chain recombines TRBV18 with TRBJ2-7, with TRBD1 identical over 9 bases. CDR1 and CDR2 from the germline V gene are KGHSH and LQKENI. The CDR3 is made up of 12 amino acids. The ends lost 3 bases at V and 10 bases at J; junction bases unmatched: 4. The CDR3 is CASSPGQGPQYF. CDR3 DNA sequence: TGTGCCAGCTCACCGGGACAGGGCCCTCAGTACTTC. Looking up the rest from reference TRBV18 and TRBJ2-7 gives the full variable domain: NAGVMQNPRHLVRRRGQEARLRCSPMKGHSHVYWYRQLPEEGLKFMVYLQKENIIDESGMPKERFSAEFPKEGPSILRIQQVVRGDSAAYFCASSPGQGPQYFGPGTRLTVT.

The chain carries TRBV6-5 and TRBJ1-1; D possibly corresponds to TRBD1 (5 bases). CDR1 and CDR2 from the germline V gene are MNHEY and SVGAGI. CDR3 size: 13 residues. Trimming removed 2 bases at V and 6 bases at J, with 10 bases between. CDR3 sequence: CASSYGGYAEAFF. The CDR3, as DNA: TGTGCCAGCAGTTACGGGGGGTATGCTGAAGCTTTCTTT.

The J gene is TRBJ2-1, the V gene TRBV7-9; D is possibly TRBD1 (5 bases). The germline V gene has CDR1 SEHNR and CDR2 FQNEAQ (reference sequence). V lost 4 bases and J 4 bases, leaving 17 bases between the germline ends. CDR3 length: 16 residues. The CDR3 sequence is CASSWRWQGGYNEQFF. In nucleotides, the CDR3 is TGTGCCAGCAGCTGGCGTTGGCAGGGCGGTTACAATGAGCAGTTCTTC.

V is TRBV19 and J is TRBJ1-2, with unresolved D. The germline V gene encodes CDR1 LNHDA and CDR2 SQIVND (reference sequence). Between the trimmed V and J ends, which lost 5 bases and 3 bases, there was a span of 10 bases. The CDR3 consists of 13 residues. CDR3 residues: CASSLGLDYGYTF. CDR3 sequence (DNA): TGTGCCAGTAGTCTCGGACTTGACTATGGCTACACCTTC.

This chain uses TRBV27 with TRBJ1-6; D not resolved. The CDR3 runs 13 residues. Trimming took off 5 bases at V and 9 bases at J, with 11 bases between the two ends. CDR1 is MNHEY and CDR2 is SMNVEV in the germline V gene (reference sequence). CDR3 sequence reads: CASSNMATSPLHF. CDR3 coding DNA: TGTGCCAGCAGTAATATGGCCACTTCACCCCTCCACTTT.

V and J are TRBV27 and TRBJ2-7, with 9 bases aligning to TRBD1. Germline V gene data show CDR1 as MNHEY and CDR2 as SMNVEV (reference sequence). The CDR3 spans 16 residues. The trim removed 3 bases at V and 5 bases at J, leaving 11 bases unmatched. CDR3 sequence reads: CASSFSPPGQGNEQYF. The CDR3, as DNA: TGTGCCAGCAGTTTCTCTCCCCCGGGACAGGGTAACGAGCAGTACTTC.

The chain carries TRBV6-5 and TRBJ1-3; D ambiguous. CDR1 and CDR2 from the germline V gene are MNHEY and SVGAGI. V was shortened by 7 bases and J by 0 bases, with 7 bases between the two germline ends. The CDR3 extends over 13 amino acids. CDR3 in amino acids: CASNRGSGNTIYF. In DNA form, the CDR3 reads TGTGCCAGCAATCGGGGCTCTGGAAACACCATATATTTT.

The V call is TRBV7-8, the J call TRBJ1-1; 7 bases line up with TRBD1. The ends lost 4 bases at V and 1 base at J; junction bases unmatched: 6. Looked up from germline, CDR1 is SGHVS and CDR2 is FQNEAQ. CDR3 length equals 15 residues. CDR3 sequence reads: CASSSDRAGNTEAFF. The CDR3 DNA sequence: TGTGCCAGCAGCTCCGACAGGGCAGGGAACACTGAAGCTTTCTTT. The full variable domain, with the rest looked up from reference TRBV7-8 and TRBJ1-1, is GAGVSQSPRYKVAKRGQDVALRCDPISGHVSLFWYQQALGQGPEFLTYFQNEAQLDKSGLPSDRFFAERPEGSVSTLKIQRTQQEDSAVYLCASSSDRAGNTEAFFGQGTRLTVV.

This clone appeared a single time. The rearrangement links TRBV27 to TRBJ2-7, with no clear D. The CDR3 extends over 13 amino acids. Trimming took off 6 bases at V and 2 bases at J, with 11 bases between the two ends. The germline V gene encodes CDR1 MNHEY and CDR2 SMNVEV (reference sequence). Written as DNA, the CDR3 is TGTGCCAGCAGCCCCGTTATCCCCTACGAGCAGTACTTC. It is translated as CASSPVIPYEQYF.

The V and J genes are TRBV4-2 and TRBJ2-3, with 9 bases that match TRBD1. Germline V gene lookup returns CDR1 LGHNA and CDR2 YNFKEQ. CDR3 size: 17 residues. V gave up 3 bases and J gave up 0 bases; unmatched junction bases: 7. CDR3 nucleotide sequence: TGTGCCAGCAGCCAGGTGGACAGGGGCCTTAGCACAGATACGCAGTATTTT. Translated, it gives CASSQVDRGLSTDTQYF.